The present TCR beta chain was sequenced within a study of early T cells in non-severe SARS-CoV-2 infection. On the study more broadly: Bulk RNA from unsorted whole blood was sequenced; chains were unpaired.

Researchers attached unique molecular identifiers to individual cDNA molecules. TCRdb ran MiXCR on the 5' RACE reads and lists one entry per CDR3 protein. The sample holds tens of thousands of distinct CDR3 sequences, over 10% seen once. General study results and limits: Anti-spike CD8 responses were favored by VDJdb matching, which missed private and CD4 specificities.

Ten or more counts support this clonotype. Its antigen remains unknown. This TCR derives from an adult who was a healthcare worker with PCR-confirmed SARS-CoV-2 infection or an uninfected control (not recorded which). Source material: whole blood.

CDR3 residues: CASSPFGGSEAFF. In DNA, the CDR3 is TGTGCCAGCAGCCCGTTCGGGGGCTCTGAAGCTTTCTTT. The chain uses TRBV7-2 and TRBJ1-1, with a possible D match to TRBD1 (6 bases). Germline V gene data show CDR1 as SGHTA and CDR2 as FQGNSA. The CDR3 sequence is 13 residues long. V was cut by 5 bases and J by 6 bases, with 13 bases left in between.